This T cell receptor beta chain was identified in a study of PD-L1 blockade in urothelial cancer. Whole-study context: Before enrollment, 0 to 3 chemotherapy regimens had been given to patients. Median T cell yield from blood was approximately 150,000. Study-wide results and limits: Tumor-associated TCR clones expanded more in blood at 3 weeks in patients with durable benefit.

CDR3 size: 16 residues. The V gene lost 6 bases and the J gene lost 4 bases, with 18 bases spanning the gap. Per the germline V gene, CDR1 is MDHEN and CDR2 is SYDVKM. TCRdb's table, derived via immunoSEQ multiplex PCR, lists solely in-frame clones and lacks some. The sample includes around 80,000 clones, approximately 90% of them seen just once. A note on this clone: Its antigen is currently unknown.

Time point here: peripheral blood 6 weeks after treatment start. V gene TRBV28 combines with J gene TRBJ2-2, with D possibly matching TRBD2 (7 bases). Sequences were derived from PBMCs, sampled around atezolizumab (anti-PD-L1) treatment. The receptor was isolated from a woman older than 75 with urothelial cancer. The chain's CDR3 is CASSIGGGGSTGELFF. The CDR3 bases are TGTGCCAGCAGCATAGGAGGGGGGGGTAGCACCGGGGAGCTGTTTTTT.